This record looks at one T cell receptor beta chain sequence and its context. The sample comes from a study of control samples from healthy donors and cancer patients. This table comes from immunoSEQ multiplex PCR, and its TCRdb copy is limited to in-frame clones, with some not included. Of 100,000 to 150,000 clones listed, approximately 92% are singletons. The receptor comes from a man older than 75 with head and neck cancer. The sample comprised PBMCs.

The CDR3 spells CASSFSGTSGGMQYF. CDR3 sequence (DNA): TGTGCCAGCAGTTTCTCCGGGACTAGCGGGGGAATGCAGTATTTT. The chain employs TRBV2 and TRBJ2-3; 14 bases fit TRBD2. The germline V gene has CDR1 SNHLY and CDR2 FYNNEI. The junction had 9 bases not matched to a gene; V was cut back by 5 bases and J by 11 bases. The CDR3 covers 15 residues.